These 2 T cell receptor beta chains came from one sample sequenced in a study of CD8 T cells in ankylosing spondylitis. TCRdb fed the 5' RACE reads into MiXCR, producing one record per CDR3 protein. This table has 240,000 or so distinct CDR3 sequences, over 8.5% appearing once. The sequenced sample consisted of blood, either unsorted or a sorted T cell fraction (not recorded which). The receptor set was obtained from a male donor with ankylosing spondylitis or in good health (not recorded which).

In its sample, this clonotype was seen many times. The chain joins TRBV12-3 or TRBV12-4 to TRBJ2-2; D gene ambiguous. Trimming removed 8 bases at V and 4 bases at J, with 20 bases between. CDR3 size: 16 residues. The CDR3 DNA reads TGTGCCAGCCAACGACCGGCGGTCCGGAGCACCGGGGAGCTGTTTTTT. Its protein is CASQRPAVRSTGELFF.

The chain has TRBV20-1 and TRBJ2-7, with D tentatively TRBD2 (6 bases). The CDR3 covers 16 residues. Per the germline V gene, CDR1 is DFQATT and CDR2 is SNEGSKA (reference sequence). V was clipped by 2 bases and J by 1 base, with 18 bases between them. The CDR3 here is CSARSSGRGISYEQYF. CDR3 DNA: TGCAGTGCTAGATCCAGCGGGCGGGGCATTTCCTACGAGCAGTACTTC.